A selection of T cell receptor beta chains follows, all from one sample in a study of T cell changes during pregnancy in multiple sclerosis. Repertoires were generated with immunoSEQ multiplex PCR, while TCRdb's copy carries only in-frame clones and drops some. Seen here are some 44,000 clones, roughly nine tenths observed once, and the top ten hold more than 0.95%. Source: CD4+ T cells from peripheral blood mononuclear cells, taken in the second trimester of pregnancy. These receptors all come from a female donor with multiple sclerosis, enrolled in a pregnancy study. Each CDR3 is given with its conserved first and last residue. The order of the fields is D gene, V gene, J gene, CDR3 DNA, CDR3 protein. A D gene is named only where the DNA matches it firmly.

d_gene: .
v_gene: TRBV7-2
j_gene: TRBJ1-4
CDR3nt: TGTGCCAGCAGCCCGGACACATACAATGAAAAACTGTTTTTT
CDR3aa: CASSPDTYNEKLFF

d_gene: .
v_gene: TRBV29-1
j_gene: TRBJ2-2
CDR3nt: TGCAGCGTGTTGTACAGGGCCAACACCGGGGAGCTGTTTTTT
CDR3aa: CSVLYRANTGELFF

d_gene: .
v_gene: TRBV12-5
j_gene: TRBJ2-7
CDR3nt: TGTGCTAGTGGTTTGGAGTCGGGTCACGAGCAGTACTTC
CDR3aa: CASGLESGHEQYF

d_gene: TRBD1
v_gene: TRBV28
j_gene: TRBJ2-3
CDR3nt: TGTGCCAGCAGGGAGGACAGGGTGGGAGATACGCAGTATTTT
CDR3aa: CASREDRVGDTQYF

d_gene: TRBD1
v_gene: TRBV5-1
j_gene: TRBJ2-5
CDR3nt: TGCGCCAGCAGCTTGAACCGGGACAGGTCGGGAGAGACCCAGTACTTC
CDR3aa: CASSLNRDRSGETQYF

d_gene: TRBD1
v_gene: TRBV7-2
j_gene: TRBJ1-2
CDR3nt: TGTGCCAGCAGCTTAGTAACAGGGGGCTGGGATGGCTACACCTTC
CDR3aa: CASSLVTGGWDGYTF

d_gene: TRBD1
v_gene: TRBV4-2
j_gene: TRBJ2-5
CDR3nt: TGTGCCAGCAGCCTCGGGGACAGAATATCCGTAGCCGAAGAGACCCAGTACTTC
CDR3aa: CASSLGDRISVAEETQYF

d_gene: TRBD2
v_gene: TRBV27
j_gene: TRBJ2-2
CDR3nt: TGTGCCAGCAGTATTCGGGAGGGACTTAACACCGGGGAGCTGTTTTTT
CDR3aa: CASSIREGLNTGELFF

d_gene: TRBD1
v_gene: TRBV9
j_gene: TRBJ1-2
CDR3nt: TGTGCCAGCAGCCCGGGGGACAGGGACTATGGCTACACCTTC
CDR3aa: CASSPGDRDYGYTF

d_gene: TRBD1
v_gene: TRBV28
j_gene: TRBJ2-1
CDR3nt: TGTGCCAGCAGTCCACTGCCCCGGGACAGATACAATGAGCAGTTCTTC
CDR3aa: CASSPLPRDRYNEQFF

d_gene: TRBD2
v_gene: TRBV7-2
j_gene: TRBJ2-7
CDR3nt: TGTGCCAGCAGCTCCCTTGGAGCGGGAGGCTCCTACGAGCAGTACTTC
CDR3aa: CASSSLGAGGSYEQYF

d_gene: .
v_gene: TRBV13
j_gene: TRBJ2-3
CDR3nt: TGTGCCAGCAGCTCGACAGCCTTCACAGATACGCAGTATTTT
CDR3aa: CASSSTAFTDTQYF

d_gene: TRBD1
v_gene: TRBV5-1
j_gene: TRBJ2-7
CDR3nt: TGCGCCAGCAGCCTCGGGACAGTACAGTACGAGCAGTACTTC
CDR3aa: CASSLGTVQYEQYF

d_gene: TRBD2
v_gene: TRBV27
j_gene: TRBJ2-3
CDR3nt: TGTGCCAGCAGTTGGGGAATCTGGAGCGGGAGACGCACAGATACGCAGTATTTT
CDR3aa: CASSWGIWSGRRTDTQYF

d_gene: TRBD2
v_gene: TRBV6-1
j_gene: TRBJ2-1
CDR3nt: TGTGCCAGCAGTGAAAGGGGGACTAGAGGGAATGAGCAGTTCTTC
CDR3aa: CASSERGTRGNEQFF

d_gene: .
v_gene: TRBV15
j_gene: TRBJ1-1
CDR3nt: TGTGCCACCAGCAGAGATAGCTATCCCAGAGAAGCTTTCTTT
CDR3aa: CATSRDSYPREAFF